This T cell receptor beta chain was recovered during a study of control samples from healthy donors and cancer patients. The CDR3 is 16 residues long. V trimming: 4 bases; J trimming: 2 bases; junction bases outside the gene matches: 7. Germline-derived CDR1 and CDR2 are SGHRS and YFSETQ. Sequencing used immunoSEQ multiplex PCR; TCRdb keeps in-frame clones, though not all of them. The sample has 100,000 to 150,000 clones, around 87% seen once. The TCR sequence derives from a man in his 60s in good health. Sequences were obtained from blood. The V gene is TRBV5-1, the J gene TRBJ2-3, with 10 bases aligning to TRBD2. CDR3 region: CASSVGLAETTDTQYF. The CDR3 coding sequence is TGCGCCAGCAGCGTTGGACTAGCGGAGACCACAGATACGCAGTATTTT.